Below, 21 T cell receptor beta chains from the same sample are listed, as sequenced in a study of T cell repertoires in cytomegalovirus infection. These receptors' antigens are unknown. TCRdb passed the reads through MiXCR, listing each CDR3 protein once. This table has approximately 300,000 distinct CDR3 sequences, 25% to 30% appearing once. The sample in question was cultured PBMCs, obtained from culture after CMV antigen stimulation. The receptors shown here come from a human donor in good health (CMV status not recorded). Some clones in this sample may be carry-over from other donors' samples.

This clonotype was counted a few times. The chain uses TRBV19 and TRBJ2-5; D gene ambiguous. The V end was cut by 0 bases, the J end by 11 bases, with 10 bases between. Germline CDR1 and CDR2: LNHDA and SQIVND (reference sequence). This CDR3 is 12 amino acids long. CDR3 residues: CASSIDGAIQYF. CDR3 nucleotide sequence: TGTGCCAGTAGTATAGATGGAGCGATACAGTACTTC.

Written as DNA, the CDR3 is TGTGCCAGCAGTTTTCGGCAGGTCGATCAGCCCCAGCATTTT. This gives the protein CASSFRQVDQPQHF. The chain couples TRBV12-3 or TRBV12-4 to TRBJ1-5; no clear D gene. The CDR3 is 14 residues long. V lost 3 bases, J lost 5 bases, and 11 bases lay in between.

This clonotype was counted once. The V call is TRBV5-4, the J call TRBJ1-4; TRBD1 might be the D (6 bases). The CDR3 sequence is 16 residues long. CDR1 and CDR2 (germline): SGHNT, YYREEE (reference sequence). V was pared by 9 bases and J by 6 bases, with 24 bases between. The CDR3 region is CATHGPVGTRDEKLFF. CDR3 nucleotide sequence: TGTGCCACCCATGGACCCGTCGGGACAAGGGATGAAAAACTGTTTTTT.

This clonotype was detected a few times. This rearrangement joins TRBV7-8 to TRBJ1-6; possible D gene TRBD1, 6 bases. Germline lookup yields CDR1 SGHVS and CDR2 FQNEAQ. The CDR3 contains 17 residues. The V end lost 2 bases, the J end lost 7 bases, and 18 bases lay between the germline ends. The CDR3 bases are TGTGCCAGCAGCTTAACCGGGGGGGCCGTGGGAAATTCACCCCTCCACTTT. It codes for CASSLTGGAVGNSPLHF.

This clonotype came up many times. V is TRBV18 and J is TRBJ2-7; D possibly corresponds to TRBD2 (6 bases). Trimming shortened V by 2 bases and J by 7 bases, and 18 bases separated the two germline ends. CDR3 length equals 15 residues. The germline CDR1 and CDR2 sequences are KGHSH and LQKENI. This CDR3 is CASSPGAEEGREQYF. DNA of the CDR3: TGTGCCAGCTCACCAGGAGCTGAGGAGGGAAGGGAGCAGTACTTC.

In this sample, this clonotype turned up many times. The chain combines TRBV7-6 with TRBJ2-1; 9 bases are shared with TRBD2. This CDR3 is built from 16 residues. CDR1 is SGHVS, CDR2 FNYEAQ, per germline. With V trimmed by 5 bases and J by 0 bases, 5 bases remained unmatched. Here the CDR3 reads CASSLASGNSYNEQFF. The CDR3 nucleotides are TGTGCCAGCAGCCTCGCTAGCGGGAACTCCTACAATGAGCAGTTCTTC. Complete variable domain (other parts from reference TRBV7-6 and TRBJ2-1): GAGVSQSPRYKVTKRGQDVALRCDPISGHVSLYWYRQALGQGPEFLTYFNYEAQQDKSGLPNDRFSAERPEGSISTLTIQRTEQRDSAMYRCASSLASGNSYNEQFFGPGTRLTVL.

This chain connects TRBV4-2 to TRBJ2-2; D is undetermined. CDR1 LGHNA and CDR2 YNFKEQ come from the germline V gene. V lost 3 bases to trimming and J lost 4 bases, with 9 bases between them. This CDR3 spans 14 amino acids. The DNA of the CDR3 is TGTGCCAGCAGCCATCCTCAGAGCACCGGGGAGCTGTTTTTT. Translated: CASSHPQSTGELFF.

The chain uses TRBV6-5 and TRBJ1-5; D ambiguous. Trimming pared 4 bases from V and 2 bases from J, leaving 12 bases between. Germline V gives CDR1 MNHEY, CDR2 SVGAGI. The CDR3 contains 15 residues. This chain's CDR3 is CASSSVSGGNQPQHF. The CDR3, as DNA: TGTGCCAGCAGTTCCGTCTCTGGGGGCAATCAGCCCCAGCATTTT.

Ten or more counts support this clonotype. The chain uses TRBV28 and TRBJ1-5; D is unclear. CDR3 length equals 13 residues. Trimming left V 6 bases short and J 4 bases short, with 10 bases between. Germline V gene lookup returns CDR1 MDHEN and CDR2 SYDVKM. CDR3 sequence (DNA): TGTGCCAGCAGCTGGGCCCCTAATCAGCCCCAGCATTTT. This encodes CASSWAPNQPQHF.

CDR3 bases: TGTGCCAGCAGCTTAGATCGGGGGGACATTCACGGCTACACCTTC. Its protein is CASSLDRGDIHGYTF. The chain couples TRBV11-2 to TRBJ1-2; possible D gene TRBD1, 6 bases. The V gene's germline CDR1 is SGHAT and CDR2 FQNNGV. The CDR3 has 15 residues. The V and J ends lost 0 bases and 8 bases respectively, with 16 bases between them.

This clonotype was seen a handful of times. Mismatch with germline at one junction end may stem from a read error. The chain is built from TRBV29-1 and TRBJ1-1, with TRBD1 as a possible D gene (5 bases). The CDR3 is made up of 13 amino acids. In germline, CDR1 is SQVTM, CDR2 ANQGSEA. CDR3 sequence (DNA): TGCAGCGTCGAAGAACCGAGGGGCACTGAAGCTTTCTTT. Amino acids: CSVEEPRGTEAFF.

In DNA form, the CDR3 reads TGTGCCAGCTCACTAAACACAGGGTCCAATCAGCCCCAGCATTTT. Its translation is CASSLNTGSNQPQHF. The chain carries TRBV18 and TRBJ1-5; a weak D match, TRBD1 (6 bases). The CDR3 covers 15 residues. Germline lookup yields CDR1 KGHSH and CDR2 LQKENI. The V and J ends lost 4 bases and 3 bases respectively, with 13 bases between them.

This clonotype was observed at least ten times. This rearrangement joins TRBV2 to TRBJ1-2, with 9 bases fitting TRBD1. The J segment lost 13 bases and the V segment lost 6 bases, leaving 6 bases of the junction unmatched. The CDR3 runs to 11 residues. Germline CDR1 and CDR2: SNHLY and FYNNEI. The CDR3 DNA reads as TGTGCCAGCAGCCTCGGACAGGGGATCACCTTC. It specifies CASSLGQGITF.

The chain uses TRBV5-4 and TRBJ2-3; TRBD2 aligns across 14 bases. V lost 1 base and J lost 4; bases outside the gene matches: 2. This CDR3 comprises 16 residues. Per germline, CDR1 SGHNT and CDR2 YYREEE (reference sequence). For the CDR3, the DNA is TGTGCCAGCAGCTTGAGGGGACTAGCGGGAGCAGATACGCAGTATTTT. Translating it yields CASSLRGLAGADTQYF.

V gene TRBV12-3 or TRBV12-4 combines with J gene TRBJ1-2; 9 bases match TRBD1. V lost 5 bases and J lost 3; bases outside the gene matches: 7. This CDR3 region has 15 residues. The CDR3 sequence is CASSRQGVVYYGYTF. The CDR3 DNA follows: TGTGCCAGCAGTCGACAGGGGGTCGTATACTATGGCTACACCTTC.

This chain's CDR3 is CASSPTRRITEAFF. CDR3 bases: TGTGCCAGCAGTCCTACCAGGAGGATCACTGAAGCTTTCTTT. V is TRBV6-1 and J is TRBJ1-1; D remains ambiguous. CDR1 and CDR2 from the germline V gene are MNHNS and SASEGT. The CDR3 length is 14 residues. V lost 5 bases and J lost 4, with 14 bases in between.

This clonotype was detected a few times. The chain couples TRBV6-5 to TRBJ2-5, with TRBD2 matching 8 bases. Per the germline V gene, CDR1 is MNHEY and CDR2 is SVGAGI. V was clipped by 6 bases and J by 4 bases; unmatched bases: 10. There are 15 residues in the CDR3. The CDR3 DNA reads TGTGCCAGCAGGCCGTCGGGGGGGCCCTCAGAGACCCAGTACTTC. Translating it yields CASRPSGGPSETQYF.

At least ten counts were recorded for this clonotype. This chain links TRBV11-2 with TRBJ2-1; the match to TRBD2 covers 8 bases. The junction had 5 bases not matched to a gene; V was cut back by 0 bases and J by 7 bases. The germline V gene has CDR1 SGHAT and CDR2 FQNNGV. The CDR3 has 15 residues. CDR3 sequence: CASSLEPGGRNEQFF. CDR3 in DNA: TGTGCCAGCAGCTTAGAACCGGGGGGGCGAAATGAGCAGTTCTTC.

This clonotype has at least ten counts. The V and J genes are TRBV7-3 and TRBJ2-3; D is uncertain. Germline assignment: CDR1 SGHTA and CDR2 FQGTGA. This CDR3 is built from 14 residues. V dropped 0 bases and J dropped 0 bases, with 4 bases sitting between them. CDR3 residues: CASSLTGSTDTQYF. The CDR3 DNA follows: TGTGCCAGCAGCTTAACGGGCAGCACAGATACGCAGTATTTT.

V gene TRBV28 combines with J gene TRBJ2-7; TRBD2 might be the D (6 bases). The ends were cut back, 6 bases at V and 2 bases at J, with 11 bases in the middle. The CDR3 has 13 amino acids. The V gene's germline CDR1 is MDHEN and CDR2 SYDVKM. CDR3 loop: CASSERVPYEQYF. The CDR3 DNA is TGTGCCAGCAGCGAGCGGGTTCCCTACGAGCAGTACTTC.

The chain combines TRBV12-3 or TRBV12-4 with TRBJ1-6, with 7 positions matching TRBD1. This CDR3 contains 16 residues. The ends lost 6 bases at V and 6 bases at J; junction bases unmatched: 11. DNA for the CDR3: TGTGCCAGCAGGACGACAGGGACCCTAAGTAATTCACCCCTCCACTTT. Its protein product is CASRTTGTLSNSPLHF.